This TCR beta chain was obtained from a study of shared clonotypes between healthy human individuals (dated by TCRdb to 2018 to 2021). With regard to the full study: A couple of women and a few men aged 18 to 49 years were included in the cohort. To increase sequencing depth and limit assay-specific biases, different laboratories used diverse techniques to prepare libraries and sequence TCR repertoires. Blood TCR repertoires of about 5 healthy adults were deeply sequenced to estimate repertoire size and the extent of clonotype sharing between individuals. Between about 0.9 and 9 billion PBMCs per donor were obtained by leukapheresis. Per donor, three plates each were used for CD4 naive and CD4 memory, two for CD8 naive, and one for CD8 memory.

Using the deep immunoSEQ assay, TCR CDR3 regions were amplified from genomic DNA by multiplex PCR. Extracted genomic DNA from each cell subset was spread evenly across all wells of several immunoSEQ 96-well plates, with each plate serving as a replicate. Each replicate PCR for sorted subsets received around 210 ng genomic DNA, equal to roughly 30,000 T cell genomes. Purified libraries were measured with a Qubit 3.0 fluorometer, size-checked on a Bioanalyzer 2100, and measured again with the KAPA Library Quantification kit. Every immunoSEQ 96-well plate was sequenced on a separate single-read 150-cycle Illumina NextSeq 550 flow cell. Processing in the source paper ran as follows. Because the immunoSEQ output held only junctional sequences and lacked quality scores, the filtering could not match the filtering applied to full-length reads. To assign V/J genes and CDR3, sequences were annotated against IMGT germline references using PyIR, a Python wrapper for IgBLAST v1.9. Reads were filtered out if the reads had weak V/J assignments (E-value above 1e-6), no CDR3, stop codons, out-of-frame junctions, or ambiguous translated residues. A V3J clonotype was defined by an identical inferred V gene, J gene, and CDR3 amino acid sequence. To compute the percentage overlap between repertoires, the number of shared unique clonotypes was divided by the size of the smaller repertoire. Three approaches were used to assess repertoire richness: RTK rarefaction, the Chao1 estimator, and Recon v2.1 estimates of unobserved clonotypes. Generation probabilities for all TCRbeta clonotypes obtained by the gDNA method from several donors were computed using OLGA. TCRdb took this table from immuneACCESS and kept in-frame rearrangements with V and J called. Such tables lack part of the clones; where checked against another copy, unresolved V genes explain under half of the gap, and the rest is unexplained. That table supplies the V and J calls and clone size; D and trimming were determined from the DNA. This sample lists some 2.1 million clones; roughly 96% were detected once. The ten largest make up 0.13% of the sample.

The donors were healthy, HIV-negative adults who had no recently reported acute infections or vaccinations. Every donor was a Caucasian adult living in Nashville, Tennessee, USA. CD4+ T cells were enriched through magnetic negative selection, after which naive cells were positively selected on CD45RA and the remaining negative fraction served as the memory subset. Blood was obtained by leukapheresis, after which PBMCs were separated by Ficoll-Histopaque density gradient centrifugation and cryopreserved in liquid nitrogen vapor phase. Analytical flow cytometry was used to check the purity and quantity of each magnetically sorted T cell population. From each sorted fraction, genomic DNA was isolated and quantified by UV absorbance on a Nanodrop 2000c. Note on this clone: This receptor's antigen is unknown. No qualities accompany the bases; no much larger clone lies one base away.

V gives up 2 bases and J gives up 6 bases, and the segment between their germline ends measures 13 bases. CDR1 is given as LNHDA and CDR2 as SQIVND, both from the germline V gene (reference sequence). The CDR3 has 14 amino acids, counting the end cysteine and phenylalanine. This entry keeps only the CDR3 DNA: 42 bases, framed from base 1. Beyond this particular receptor, the publication reports: Even with the large sequencing depth, rarefaction of the sorted-subset datasets indicated that sequencing was incomplete. Based on pairwise subsampling, the degree of clonotype sharing among donors was expected to be affected by sequencing depth. The small number of donors limited the genetic and exposure-history diversity represented. Clonotypes shared by all four sorted-subset donors showed higher generation probabilities than non-shared clonotypes. Naive subsets generally had larger estimated clonotype richness than memory subsets did. Sampling was restricted to blood, and TCR repertoires in tissue are likely to differ from TCR repertoires in blood. Across a few donors, around 5% of naive CD4, approximately 4% of naive CD8, roughly 2.3% of memory CD4, and roughly 0.4% of memory CD8 clonotypes were shared.

The clonotype originates from a man between 18 and 29 years old in good health. This chain joins TRBV19 to TRBJ1-2, with a weak D call of TRBD1 (5 bases match). The source material was naive CD4+ T cells sorted from blood. Taken with the paper, the label for cell subset or site translates to: CD45RA+ positively selected. CDR3 loop: CASSISQKGNGYTF. The sequenced DNA is TGTGCCAGTAGTATAAGTCAAAAGGGGAATGGCTACACCTTC.